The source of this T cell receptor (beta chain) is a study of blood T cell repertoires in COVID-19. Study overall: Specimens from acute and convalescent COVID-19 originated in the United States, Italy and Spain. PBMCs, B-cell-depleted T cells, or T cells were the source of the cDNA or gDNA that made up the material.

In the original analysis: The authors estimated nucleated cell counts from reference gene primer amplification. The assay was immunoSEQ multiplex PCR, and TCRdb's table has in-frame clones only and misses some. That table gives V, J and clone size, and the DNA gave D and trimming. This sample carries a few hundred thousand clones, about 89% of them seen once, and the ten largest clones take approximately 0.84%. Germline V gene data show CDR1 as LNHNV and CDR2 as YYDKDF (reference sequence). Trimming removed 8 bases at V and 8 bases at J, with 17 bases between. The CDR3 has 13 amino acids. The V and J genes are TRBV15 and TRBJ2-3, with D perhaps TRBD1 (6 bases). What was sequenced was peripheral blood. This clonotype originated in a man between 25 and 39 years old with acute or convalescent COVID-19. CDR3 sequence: CATLPGVGGTQYF. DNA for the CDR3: TGTGCCACCCTTCCAGGGGTAGGGGGTACGCAGTATTTT. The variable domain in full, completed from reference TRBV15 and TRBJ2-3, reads DAMVIQNPRYQVTQFGKPVTLSCSQTLNHNVMYWYQQKSSQAPKLLFHYYDKDFNNEADTPDNFQSRRPNTSFCFLDIRSPGLGDTAMYLCATLPGVGGTQYFGPGTRLTVL.